This T cell receptor beta chain was captured by sequencing in a study of T cell repertoires in aging, cancer and after chemotherapy. This clonotype was seen only a few times. Multiplex touch-down PCR with TRB-A/B primers amplified rearranged V-D-J TRB sequences. TCRdb redid the calling of the multiplex PCR reads with MiXCR, one entry per CDR3 protein. The table lists 2,500 to 3,500 distinct CDR3 sequences, 28% of them singletons. The template was genomic DNA from peripheral blood, not RNA. The V gene lost 7 bases and the J gene lost 2 bases, with 16 bases spanning the gap. Germline CDR1 is DFQATT and CDR2 is SNEGSKA (reference sequence). The CDR3 is 14 amino acids.

The chain employs TRBV20-1 and TRBJ2-3; no clear D. The source is a human donor with a solid tumor. Sequenced: blood. CDR3 nucleotide sequence: TGCAGTGAACGGCCGGCAAGAACCACAGATACGCAGTATTTT. Residues: CSERPARTTDTQYF.